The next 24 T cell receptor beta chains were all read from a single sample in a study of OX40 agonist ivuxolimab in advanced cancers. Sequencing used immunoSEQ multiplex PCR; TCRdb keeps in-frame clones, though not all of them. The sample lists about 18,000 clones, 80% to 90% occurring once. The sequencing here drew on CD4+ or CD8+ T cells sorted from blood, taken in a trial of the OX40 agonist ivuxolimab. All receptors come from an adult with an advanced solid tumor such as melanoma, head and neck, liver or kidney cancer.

In DNA, the CDR3 is TGTGCCAGCAGCCAAGACGGGACAGGGGCCTACGAGCAGTACTTC. Its protein is CASSQDGTGAYEQYF. The chain employs TRBV4-2 and TRBJ2-7, with 10 positions matching TRBD1. Germline V gene data show CDR1 as LGHNA and CDR2 as YNFKEQ. J was trimmed by 2 bases and V by 0 bases; bases with no gene match: 1. This CDR3 comprises 15 residues.

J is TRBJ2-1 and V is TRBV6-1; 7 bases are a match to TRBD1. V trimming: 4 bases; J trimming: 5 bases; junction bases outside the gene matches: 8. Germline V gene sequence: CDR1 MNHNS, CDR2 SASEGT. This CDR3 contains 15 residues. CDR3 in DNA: TGTGCCAGCAGTGCCGGGACAGTTAATAACAATGAGCAGTTCTTC. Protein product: CASSAGTVNNNEQFF.

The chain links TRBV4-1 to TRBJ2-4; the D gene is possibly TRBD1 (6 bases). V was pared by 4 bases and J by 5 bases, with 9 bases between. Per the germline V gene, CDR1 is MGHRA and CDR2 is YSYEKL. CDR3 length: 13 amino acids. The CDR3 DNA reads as TGCGCCAGCAGCCTAGGACAGCAAAACATTCAGTACTTC. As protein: CASSLGQQNIQYF.

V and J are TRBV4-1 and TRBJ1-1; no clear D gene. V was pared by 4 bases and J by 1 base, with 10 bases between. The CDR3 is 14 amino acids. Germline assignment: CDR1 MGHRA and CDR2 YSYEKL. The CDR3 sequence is CASSLSQTNTEAFF. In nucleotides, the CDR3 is TGCGCCAGCAGCCTATCCCAAACGAACACTGAAGCTTTCTTT.

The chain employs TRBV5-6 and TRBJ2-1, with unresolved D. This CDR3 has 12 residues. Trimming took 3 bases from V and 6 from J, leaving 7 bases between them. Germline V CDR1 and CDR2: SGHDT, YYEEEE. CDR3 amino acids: CASSWQINEQFF. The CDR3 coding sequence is TGTGCCAGCAGCTGGCAGATCAATGAGCAGTTCTTC.

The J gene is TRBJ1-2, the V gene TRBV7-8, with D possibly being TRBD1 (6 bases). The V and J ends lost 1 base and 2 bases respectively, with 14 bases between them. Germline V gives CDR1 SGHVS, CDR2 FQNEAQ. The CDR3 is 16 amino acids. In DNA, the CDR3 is TGTGCCAGCAGCTTAGAGGGGGGTCGAATGAACTATGGCTACACCTTC. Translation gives CASSLEGGRMNYGYTF. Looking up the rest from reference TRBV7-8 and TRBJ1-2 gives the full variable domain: GAGVSQSPRYKVAKRGQDVALRCDPISGHVSLFWYQQALGQGPEFLTYFQNEAQLDKSGLPSDRFFAERPEGSVSTLKIQRTQQEDSAVYLCASSLEGGRMNYGYTFGSGTRLTVV.

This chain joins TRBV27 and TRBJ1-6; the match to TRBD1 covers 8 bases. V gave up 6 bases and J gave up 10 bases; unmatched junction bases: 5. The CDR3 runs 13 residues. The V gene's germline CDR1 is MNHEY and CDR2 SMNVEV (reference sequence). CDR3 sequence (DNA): TGTGCCAGCAGGATAGACAGGGGATCACCCCTCCACTTT. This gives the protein CASRIDRGSPLHF.

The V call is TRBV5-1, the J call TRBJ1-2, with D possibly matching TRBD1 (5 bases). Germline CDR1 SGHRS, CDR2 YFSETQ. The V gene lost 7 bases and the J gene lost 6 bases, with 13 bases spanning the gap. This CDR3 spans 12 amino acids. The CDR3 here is CASSDWGNGYTF. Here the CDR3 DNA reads TGCGCCAGCTCGGACTGGGGCAATGGCTACACCTTC.

The CDR3 sequence: CSVRGANTGELFF. CDR3 in DNA: TGCAGCGTCCGGGGCGCGAACACCGGGGAGCTGTTTTTT. This sequence joins TRBV29-1 and TRBJ2-2; D could derive from TRBD1 or TRBD2 (5 bases each). V was pared by 6 bases and J by 0 bases, with 8 bases between. The CDR3 has 13 residues. Germline CDR1 SQVTM, CDR2 ANQGSEA.

The chain's CDR3 is CSGAGGETSYNEQFF. The CDR3 DNA follows: TGCAGCGGTGCAGGGGGGGAAACGTCCTACAATGAGCAGTTCTTC. This chain connects TRBV29-1 to TRBJ2-1; either TRBD1 or TRBD2 may fit D (7 bases each). This CDR3 region has 15 residues. Germline V gives CDR1 SQVTM, CDR2 ANQGSEA. V was trimmed by 7 bases and J by 1 base, leaving 17 bases between them.

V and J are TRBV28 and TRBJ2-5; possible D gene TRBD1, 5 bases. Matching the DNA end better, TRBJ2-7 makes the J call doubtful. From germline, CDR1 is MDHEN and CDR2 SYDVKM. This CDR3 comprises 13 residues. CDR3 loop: CASTPTALYEQYF. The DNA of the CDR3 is TGTGCCAGCACCCCGACAGCACTCTACGAGCAGTACTTC.

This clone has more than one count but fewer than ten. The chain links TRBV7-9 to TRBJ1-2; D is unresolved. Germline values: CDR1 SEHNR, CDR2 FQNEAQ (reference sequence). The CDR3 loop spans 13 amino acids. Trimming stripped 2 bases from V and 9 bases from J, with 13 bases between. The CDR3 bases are TGTGCCAGCAGCTTACCCCCACACTTGCGCTACACCTTC. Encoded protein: CASSLPPHLRYTF.

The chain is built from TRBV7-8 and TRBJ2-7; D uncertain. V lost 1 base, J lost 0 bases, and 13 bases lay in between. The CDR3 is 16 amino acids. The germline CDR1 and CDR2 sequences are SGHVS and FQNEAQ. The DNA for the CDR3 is TGTGCCAGCAGCTTAGGTTTCGGCAACCCCTCCTACGAGCAGTACTTC. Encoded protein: CASSLGFGNPSYEQYF.

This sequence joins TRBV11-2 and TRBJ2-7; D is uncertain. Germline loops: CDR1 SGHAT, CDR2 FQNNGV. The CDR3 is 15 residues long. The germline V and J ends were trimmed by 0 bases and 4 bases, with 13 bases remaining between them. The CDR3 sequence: CASSLEGSPLYEQYF. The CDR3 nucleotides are TGTGCCAGCAGCTTAGAAGGCAGTCCATTGTACGAGCAGTACTTC.

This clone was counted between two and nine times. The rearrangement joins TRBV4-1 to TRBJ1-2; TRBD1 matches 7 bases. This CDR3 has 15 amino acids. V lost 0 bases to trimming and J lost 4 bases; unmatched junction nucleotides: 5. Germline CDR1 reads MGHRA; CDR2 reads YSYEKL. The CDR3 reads CASSQDQGDGYGYTF. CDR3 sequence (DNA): TGCGCCAGCAGCCAAGATCAGGGGGACGGCTATGGCTACACCTTC.

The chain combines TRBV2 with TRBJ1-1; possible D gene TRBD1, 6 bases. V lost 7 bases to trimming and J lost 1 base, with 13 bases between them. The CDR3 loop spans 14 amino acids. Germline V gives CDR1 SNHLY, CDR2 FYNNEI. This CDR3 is CASIPGHPNTEAFF. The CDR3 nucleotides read TGTGCCAGCATTCCGGGACACCCGAACACTGAAGCTTTCTTT.

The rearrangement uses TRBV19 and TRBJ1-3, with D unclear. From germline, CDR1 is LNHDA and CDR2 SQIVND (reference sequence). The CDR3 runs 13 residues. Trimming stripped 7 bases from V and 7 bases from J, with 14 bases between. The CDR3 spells CASTPVPGNTIYF. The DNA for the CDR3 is TGTGCCAGTACCCCCGTCCCCGGGAACACCATATATTTT.

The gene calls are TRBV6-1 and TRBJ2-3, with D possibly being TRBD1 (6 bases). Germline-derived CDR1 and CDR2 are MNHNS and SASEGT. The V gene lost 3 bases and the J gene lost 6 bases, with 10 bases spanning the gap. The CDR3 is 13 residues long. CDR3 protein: CASSDSGADTQYF. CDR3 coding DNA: TGTGCCAGCAGTGATTCAGGGGCGGATACGCAGTATTTT.

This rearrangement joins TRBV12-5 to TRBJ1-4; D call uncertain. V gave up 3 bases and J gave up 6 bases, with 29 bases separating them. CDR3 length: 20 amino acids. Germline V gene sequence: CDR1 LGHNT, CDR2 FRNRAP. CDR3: CASGFLERGRRALLDEKLFF. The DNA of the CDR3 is TGTGCTAGTGGTTTCCTTGAACGGGGTCGGAGGGCTCTGCTAGATGAAAAACTGTTTTTT.

CDR3 residues: CASNLYLGNEQFF. The CDR3 DNA sequence: TGTGCCAGCAATCTCTACTTGGGGAATGAGCAGTTCTTC. The chain joins TRBV2 to TRBJ2-1; the D is unclear. V was cut by 7 bases and J by 7 bases, with 14 bases left in between. CDR1 is SNHLY, CDR2 FYNNEI, per germline. The CDR3 contains 13 residues.

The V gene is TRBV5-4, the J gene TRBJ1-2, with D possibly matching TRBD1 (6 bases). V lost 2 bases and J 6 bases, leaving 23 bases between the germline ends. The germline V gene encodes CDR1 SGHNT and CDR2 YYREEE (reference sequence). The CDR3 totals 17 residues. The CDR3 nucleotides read TGTGCCAGCAGCTTACCGCGGGACATTCCGACCCTAAATGGCTACACCTTC. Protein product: CASSLPRDIPTLNGYTF.

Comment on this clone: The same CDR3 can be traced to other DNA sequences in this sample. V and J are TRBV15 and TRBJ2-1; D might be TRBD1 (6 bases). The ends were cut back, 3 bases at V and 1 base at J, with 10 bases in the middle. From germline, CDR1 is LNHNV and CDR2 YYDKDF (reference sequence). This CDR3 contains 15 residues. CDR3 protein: CATSRSRGSYNEQFF. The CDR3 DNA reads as TGTGCCACCAGCAGGTCCAGGGGTTCCTACAATGAGCAGTTCTTC.

The CDR3 here is CASEDSSYEQYF. CDR3 nucleotide sequence: TGTGCCAGTGAGGACAGCTCCTACGAGCAGTACTTC. V gene TRBV30 combines with J gene TRBJ2-7; weak D call: TRBD1 (6 bases). This CDR3 has 12 residues. Deletions cut 8 bases from V and 0 bases from J, with 11 bases between. Germline assignment: CDR1 GTSNPN and CDR2 SVGIG (reference sequence).

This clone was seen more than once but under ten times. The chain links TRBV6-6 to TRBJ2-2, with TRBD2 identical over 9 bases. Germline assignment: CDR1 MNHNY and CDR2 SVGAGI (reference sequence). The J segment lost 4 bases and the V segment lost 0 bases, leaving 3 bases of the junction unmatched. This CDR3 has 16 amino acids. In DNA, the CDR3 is TGTGCCAGCAGTTACTCTGTTAGCGGGGGCACCGGGGAGCTGTTTTTT. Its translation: CASSYSVSGGTGELFF.